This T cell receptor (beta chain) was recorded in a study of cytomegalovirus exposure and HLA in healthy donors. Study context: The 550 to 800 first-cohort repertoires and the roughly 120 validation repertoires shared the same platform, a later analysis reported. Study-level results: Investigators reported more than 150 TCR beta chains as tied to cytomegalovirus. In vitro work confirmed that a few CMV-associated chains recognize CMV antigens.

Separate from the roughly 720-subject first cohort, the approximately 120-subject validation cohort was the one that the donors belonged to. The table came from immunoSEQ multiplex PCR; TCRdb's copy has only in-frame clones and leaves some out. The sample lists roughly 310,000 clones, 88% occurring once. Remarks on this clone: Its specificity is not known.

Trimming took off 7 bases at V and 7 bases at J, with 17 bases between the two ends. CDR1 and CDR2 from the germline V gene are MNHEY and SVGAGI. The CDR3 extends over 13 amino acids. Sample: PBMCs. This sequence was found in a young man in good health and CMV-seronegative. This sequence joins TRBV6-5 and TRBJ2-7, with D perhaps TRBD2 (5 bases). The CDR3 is CASTTGPTGEQYF. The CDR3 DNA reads TGTGCCAGCACCACCGGACCCACGGGGGAGCAGTACTTC.